The rows below give T cell receptor beta chains drawn from one sample of a study of T-cell reconstitution after alpha-beta-depleted transplantation in children. TCRdb used MiXCR to reprocess the PCR reads, holding one entry per CDR3 protein. The table lists about 98,000 distinct CDR3 sequences, around 7.8% of them singletons. The sample in question was PBMCs, obtained before TCRalphabeta/CD19-depleted stem cell transplant. These receptor sequences come from a boy aged 2 to 10 with acute lymphoblastic leukemia, due to receive a stem cell transplant. Each CDR3 is given with its conserved first and last residue. A D gene is named only where the DNA matches it firmly. Only some rows state a clone size, as once, few, many or a class for expanded clones.

J	D	V	size	CDR3	DNA
TRBJ2-1	TRBD1	TRBV5-4	-	CASSWGQGTSDEQFF	TGTGCCAGCAGCTGGGGACAGGGGACTAGTGATGAGCAGTTCTTC
TRBJ2-1	TRBD1	TRBV7-7	many	CASSRDRVDNEQFF	TGTGCCAGCAGCCGGGACAGGGTAGACAATGAGCAGTTCTTC
TRBJ2-7	-	TRBV20-1	-	CSIRPRTNIYEQYF	TGCAGCATAAGACCCCGGACCAACATCTACGAGCAGTACTTC
TRBJ2-7	TRBD1	TRBV28	-	CAASGAGQGLLEQYF	TGTGCCGCCTCGGGGGCGGGACAGGGGCTTCTCGAGCAGTACTTC
TRBJ1-2	-	TRBV5-6	many	CASSLAGDRNYGYTF	TGTGCCAGCAGCTTGGCAGGGGACCGTAACTATGGCTACACCTTC
TRBJ2-3	-	TRBV29-1	many	CSVESSNRATDTQYF	TGCAGCGTTGAGAGCTCGAACAGGGCCACAGATACGCAGTATTTT
TRBJ2-2	-	TRBV5-1	many	CASKQGSNTGELFF	TGCGCCAGCAAACAAGGTTCGAACACCGGGGAGCTGTTTTTT
TRBJ2-1	-	TRBV20-1	few	CSARDFGHGRGANEQFF	TGCAGTGCTAGAGATTTTGGGCACGGCAGGGGGGCCAATGAGCAGTTCTTC
TRBJ1-4	-	TRBV7-8	many	CASSLERGEKLFF	TGTGCCAGCAGCTTAGAACGTGGTGAAAAACTGTTTTTT
TRBJ2-4	-	TRBV20-1	-	CSASAGIQYF	TGCAGTGCTAGTGCAGGCATTCAGTACTTC
TRBJ1-2	-	TRBV28	-	CASSLLVGGAYGYTF	TGTGCCAGCAGTTTATTAGTTGGGGGCGCCTATGGCTACACCTTC
TRBJ2-2	-	TRBV12-3/TRBV12-4	many	CASRTSGANTGELFF	TGTGCCAGTAGGACCAGCGGAGCGAACACCGGGGAGCTGTTTTTT
TRBJ2-7	-	TRBV2	few	CASKWLSYEQYF	TGTGCCAGCAAATGGCTATCCTACGAGCAGTACTTC
TRBJ1-2	-	TRBV5-6	many	CASSLLTGKTHGYTF	TGTGCCAGCAGCTTGTTAACAGGGAAGACGCATGGCTACACCTTC
TRBJ1-2	TRBD1	TRBV4-2	few	CASSQLFTRDRVNGYTF	TGTGCCAGCAGCCAATTATTTACGCGGGACAGGGTCAATGGCTACACCTTC
TRBJ2-1	TRBD2	TRBV20-1	-	CSARSRAGGDNEQFF	TGCAGTGCTAGATCAAGAGCGGGGGGGGACAATGAGCAGTTCTTC
TRBJ2-5	TRBD1	TRBV10-3	many	CAIRDREETQYF	TGTGCCATCAGGGACAGGGAGGAGACCCAGTACTTC
TRBJ2-7	-	TRBV7-8	many	CATTVASGEQYF	TGTGCCACAACGGTGGCATCGGGGGAGCAGTACTTC
TRBJ2-1	TRBD2	TRBV7-8	few	CASSPYRLASTDEQFF	TGTGCCAGCAGCCCCTACCGACTAGCCTCAACCGATGAGCAGTTCTTC
TRBJ1-3	TRBD1	TRBV12-3/TRBV12-4	-	CASSTTGAGNTIYF	TGTGCCAGCAGCACGACAGGGGCTGGAAACACCATATATTTT
TRBJ1-1	-	TRBV9	many	CASSVDRNTEAFF	TGTGCCAGCAGCGTAGACAGGAACACTGAAGCTTTCTTT
TRBJ2-2	TRBD2	TRBV5-1	many	CATATSAANTGELFF	TGCGCCACCGCGACTAGCGCTGCGAACACCGGGGAGCTGTTTTTT
TRBJ1-2	TRBD1	TRBV10-3	once	CAIRGQGAGGYTF	TGTGCCATCAGGGGACAGGGGGCCGGGGGCTACACCTTC
TRBJ2-5	-	TRBV7-2	many	CASSLMVETQYF	TGTGCCAGCAGCTTAATGGTGGAGACCCAGTACTTC
TRBJ2-5	-	TRBV5-1	many	CASSLVPGTQETQYF	TGCGCCAGCAGCTTGGTTCCTGGGACTCAAGAGACCCAGTACTTC
TRBJ2-5	TRBD2	TRBV12-3/TRBV12-4	few	CASSLSTSGGAGETQYF	TGTGCCAGCAGTTTATCGACTAGCGGGGGGGCCGGAGAGACCCAGTACTTC
TRBJ2-4	TRBD1	TRBV11-2	-	CASSLGWYGRGNLEDIQYF	TGTGCCAGCAGCTTAGGATGGTATGGCAGGGGGAATCTCGAAGACATTCAGTACTTC
TRBJ2-7	TRBD1	TRBV11-2	many	CASSHPGQGWVEQYF	TGTGCCAGCAGCCATCCAGGACAGGGGTGGGTCGAGCAGTACTTC
TRBJ2-2	-	TRBV6-6	many	CASSELGQGGFGAGELFF	-
TRBJ1-1	TRBD1	TRBV6-2/TRBV6-3	many	CASSRPRQGRAEAFF	TGTGCCAGCAGTCGGCCGCGACAGGGCAGGGCTGAAGCTTTCTTT
TRBJ1-5	-	TRBV2	many	CASSEVGWHQPQHF	TGTGCCAGCAGTGAAGTGGGATGGCATCAGCCCCAGCATTTT
TRBJ1-2	-	TRBV12-3/TRBV12-4	many	CATQRIANYGYTF	TGTGCCACCCAAAGGATAGCTAACTATGGCTACACCTTC
TRBJ2-7	TRBD1	TRBV9	-	CASSVEGAASYEQYF	TGTGCCAGCAGCGTAGAGGGGGCCGCCTCCTACGAGCAGTACTTC
TRBJ1-6	-	TRBV7-3	few	CASSWDGGYNSPLHF	TGTGCCAGCAGCTGGGATGGGGGTTATAATTCACCCCTCCACTTT
TRBJ1-5	-	TRBV20-1	many	CSAESDLSNQPQHF	TGCAGTGCGGAGTCGGATCTGAGCAATCAGCCCCAGCATTTT
TRBJ1-6	-	TRBV20-1	many	CSARDRTAPLHF	TGCAGTGCTAGAGACCGTACGGCACCCCTCCACTTT
TRBJ2-3	-	TRBV5-1	many	CASSLEGGLTDTQYF	TGCGCCAGCAGCTTGGAGGGGGGTCTCACAGATACGCAGTATTTT
TRBJ2-5	-	TRBV6-1	few	CASSALRRGSQETQYF	TGTGCCAGCAGTGCCCTCAGGAGGGGGTCTCAAGAGACCCAGTACTTC
TRBJ1-1	TRBD1	TRBV4-3	few	CASRTDRGIAEAFF	TGCGCCAGCAGGACCGACAGGGGTATCGCTGAAGCTTTCTTT
TRBJ2-1	TRBD2	TRBV2	-	CASSERRTSGGANEQFF	TGTGCCAGCAGTGAAAGGCGGACTAGCGGGGGGGCCAATGAGCAGTTCTTC
TRBJ2-2	TRBD2	TRBV20-1	few	CSAPSSGPNTGELFF	TGCAGTGCGCCATCTAGCGGACCGAACACCGGGGAGCTGTTTTTT
TRBJ2-6	-	TRBV19	many	CASSIPLRSGANVLTF	TGTGCCAGTAGTATCCCCTTACGCTCTGGGGCCAACGTCCTGACTTTC
TRBJ1-5	-	TRBV4-1	few	CASSQDRQVLGQPQHF	TGCGCCAGCAGCCAAGACCGACAGGTATTAGGTCAGCCCCAGCATTTT
TRBJ2-7	-	TRBV2	-	CASRAPSYEQYF	TGTGCCAGCAGAGCTCCCAGTTACGAGCAGTACTTC
TRBJ2-7	TRBD1	TRBV7-9	-	CASSPLQGEVHEQYF	TGTGCCAGCAGCCCTCTACAGGGGGAGGTACACGAGCAGTACTTC
TRBJ2-6	-	TRBV7-6	many	CASSLFGGGSGANVLTF	TGTGCCAGCAGCTTATTCGGCGGAGGCTCTGGGGCCAACGTCCTGACTTTC
TRBJ1-1	-	TRBV12-3/TRBV12-4	-	CASSAKGNTEAFF	TGTGCCAGCAGCGCCAAAGGGAACACTGAAGCTTTCTTT
TRBJ2-1	-	TRBV6-5	-	CASSYRSTDNEQFF	TGTGCCAGCAGTTACCGGTCGACAGACAATGAGCAGTTCTTC
TRBJ2-1	TRBD2	TRBV28	many	CASSSLAGVREQFF	TGTGCCAGCAGTTCTCTAGCGGGGGTCCGTGAGCAGTTCTTC
TRBJ1-2	TRBD1	TRBV18	-	CASSLGGGDYGYTF	TGTGCCAGCTCACTAGGAGGGGGCGACTATGGCTACACCTTC
TRBJ2-3	TRBD2	TRBV20-1	few	CSADTSGGAADTQYF	TGCAGTGCCGACACTAGCGGGGGGGCGGCAGATACGCAGTATTTT
TRBJ2-5	-	TRBV7-9	many	CASSLRQETQYF	TGTGCCAGCAGCTTACGTCAAGAGACCCAGTACTTC
TRBJ2-7	TRBD2	TRBV7-9	few	CASSSGLDYEQYF	TGTGCCAGCAGCTCCGGACTAGACTACGAGCAGTACTTC